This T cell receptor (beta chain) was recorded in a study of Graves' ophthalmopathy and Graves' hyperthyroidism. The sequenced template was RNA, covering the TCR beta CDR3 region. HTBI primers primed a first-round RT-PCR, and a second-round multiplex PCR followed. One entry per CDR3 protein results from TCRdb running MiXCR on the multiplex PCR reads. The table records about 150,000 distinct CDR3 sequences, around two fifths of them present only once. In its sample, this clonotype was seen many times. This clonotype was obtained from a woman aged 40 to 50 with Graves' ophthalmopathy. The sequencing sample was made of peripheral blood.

Here the CDR3 DNA reads TGTGCCAGCACCTATACAATACAGACAGGGCTGAGGGACGAGCAGTACTTC. Residues: CASTYTIQTGLRDEQYF. The chain uses TRBV6-2 or TRBV6-3 and TRBJ2-7; 7 bases are shared with TRBD1. The CDR3 extends over 17 amino acids. V gave up 7 bases and J gave up 5 bases; unmatched junction bases: 20. Per germline, CDR1 MNHEY and CDR2 SVGEGT.